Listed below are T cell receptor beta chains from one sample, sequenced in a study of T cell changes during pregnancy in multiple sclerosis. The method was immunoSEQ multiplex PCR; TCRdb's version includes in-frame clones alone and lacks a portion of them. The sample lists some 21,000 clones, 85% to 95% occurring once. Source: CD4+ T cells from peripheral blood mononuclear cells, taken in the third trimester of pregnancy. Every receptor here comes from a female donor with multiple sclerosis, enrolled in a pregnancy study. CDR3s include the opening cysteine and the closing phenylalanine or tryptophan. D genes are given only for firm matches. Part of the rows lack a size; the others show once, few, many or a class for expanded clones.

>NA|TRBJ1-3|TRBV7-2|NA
TGTGCCAGCAGCTTAGACAGGGTGTCCGGAAACACCATATATTTT
CASSLDRVSGNTIYF
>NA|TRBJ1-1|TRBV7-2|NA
TGTGCCAGCAGCTTTACCAGGACTGAAGCTTTCTTT
CASSFTRTEAFF
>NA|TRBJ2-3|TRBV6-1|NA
TGTGCCAGCAGTGAAACCAGGGATCCCGCAGATACGCAGTATTTT
CASSETRDPADTQYF
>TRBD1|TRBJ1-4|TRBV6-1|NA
TGTGCCAGCAGCCGACAGGGCTCAACTAATGAAAAACTGTTTTTT
CASSRQGSTNEKLFF
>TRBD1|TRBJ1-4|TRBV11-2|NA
TGTGCCAGCAGCCAGGGACAGGGGAGTGAAAAACTGTTTTTT
CASSQGQGSEKLFF
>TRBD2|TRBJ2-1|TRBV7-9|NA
TGTGCCAGCAGCTTATCGCTAGCGGGTTCCTACAATGAGCAGTTCTTC
CASSLSLAGSYNEQFF
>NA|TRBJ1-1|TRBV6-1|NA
TGTGCCAGCCTCGTCGGGGTGAACACTGAAGCTTTCTTT
CASLVGVNTEAFF
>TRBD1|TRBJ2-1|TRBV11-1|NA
TGTGCCAGCAGCTCGGACAGGGGCGACTACAATGAGCAGTTCTTC
CASSSDRGDYNEQFF
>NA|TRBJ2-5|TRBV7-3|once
TGTGCCAGCAGCCGCGGGACTCAAGAGACCCAGTACTTC
CASSRGTQETQYF
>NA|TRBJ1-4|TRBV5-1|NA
TGCGCCAGCAGCTTGGGCGGGCACAATCCCGAAAAACTGTTTTTT
CASSLGGHNPEKLFF
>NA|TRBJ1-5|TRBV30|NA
TGTGCCTGGAGTGGGCGGGGGTCGTATCAGCCCCAGCATTTT
CAWSGRGSYQPQHF
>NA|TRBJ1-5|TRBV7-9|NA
TGTGCCAGCAGCATACAACACCAGGGTGGCAATCAGCCCCAGCATTTT
CASSIQHQGGNQPQHF
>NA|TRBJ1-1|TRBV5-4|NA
TGTGCCAGCGGGTCCAAAGGGGCTTTGAACACTGAAGCTTTCTTT
CASGSKGALNTEAFF